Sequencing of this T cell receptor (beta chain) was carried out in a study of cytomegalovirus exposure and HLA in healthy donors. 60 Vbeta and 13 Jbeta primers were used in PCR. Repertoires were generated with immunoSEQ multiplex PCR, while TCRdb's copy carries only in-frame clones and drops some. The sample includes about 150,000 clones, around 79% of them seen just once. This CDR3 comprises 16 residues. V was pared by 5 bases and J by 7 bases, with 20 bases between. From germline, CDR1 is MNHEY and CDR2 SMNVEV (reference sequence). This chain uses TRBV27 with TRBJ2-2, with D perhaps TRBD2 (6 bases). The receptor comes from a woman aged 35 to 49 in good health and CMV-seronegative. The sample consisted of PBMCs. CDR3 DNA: TGTGCCAGCAGTCCCACTCGACTAGTGCATAGCGGGGAGCTGTTTTTT. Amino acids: CASSPTRLVHSGELFF.